The 20 T cell receptor beta chains reported below all come from one sample, sequenced in a study of shared clonotypes between healthy human individuals. Naivety among CD8 cells was defined by CD45RO negativity and positive CCR7 selection, thereby excluding terminally differentiated effector memory CD45RA+ cells. The data were produced by immunoSEQ multiplex PCR, yet TCRdb's version contains in-frame clones alone and is incomplete. The sample records about 820,000 clones, around 92% being singletons. The sample consisted of naive CD8+ T cells sorted from blood. These receptors all come from a man younger than 45 in good health.

The V call is TRBV9, the J call TRBJ2-1; 8 bases line up with TRBD2. With 3 bases clipped from V and 5 bases from J, the junction kept 10 bases outside the gene matches. This CDR3 has 16 amino acids. Germline values: CDR1 SGDLS, CDR2 YYNGEE. The CDR3 nucleotides read TGTGCCAGCAGCGCCCGATCTAGCGGGCCCAACAATGAGCAGTTCTTC. Translated: CASSARSSGPNNEQFF.

V gene TRBV9 combines with J gene TRBJ2-7; 7 bases match TRBD2. J gave up 2 bases and V 7 bases, and 9 bases lay outside the gene matches. In germline, CDR1 is SGDLS, CDR2 YYNGEE. The CDR3 spans 14 residues. The CDR3 DNA reads as TGTGCCAGCGGGGAAGGGCTAGCGGCCTACGAGCAGTACTTC. It codes for CASGEGLAAYEQYF.

The chain uses TRBV4-1 and TRBJ2-2; D may be TRBD1 or TRBD2 (5 bases each). Trimming removed 4 bases at V and 0 bases at J, with 9 bases between. Germline assignment: CDR1 MGHRA and CDR2 YSYEKL. The CDR3 consists of 15 residues. As DNA, the CDR3 is TGCGCCAGCAGCCCAGGGACGGCGAACACCGGGGAGCTGTTTTTT. Its translation is CASSPGTANTGELFF.

The chain links TRBV16 to TRBJ2-7; TRBD2 aligns across 8 bases. The CDR3 is 17 amino acids. Germline lookup yields CDR1 KGHSY and CDR2 FQNENV. V lost 5 bases and J lost 4; bases outside the gene matches: 16. CDR3 protein: CASSLSREGHTGYEQYF. The CDR3 region has the DNA TGTGCCAGCAGCTTATCCCGGGAGGGCCATACCGGGTACGAGCAGTACTTC.

This chain joins TRBV27 and TRBJ2-2, with D possibly TRBD2 on 5 matching bases. Trimming shortened V by 3 bases and J by 3 bases, and 11 bases separated the two germline ends. The CDR3 loop spans 15 amino acids. The germline V gene encodes CDR1 MNHEY and CDR2 SMNVEV (reference sequence). The CDR3 loop reads CASSLLGADTGELFF. DNA for the CDR3: TGTGCCAGCAGTTTGCTGGGAGCAGACACCGGGGAGCTGTTTTTT.

This chain connects TRBV15 to TRBJ2-2; no clear D. This CDR3 has 13 amino acids. CDR1 and CDR2 from the germline V gene are LNHNV and YYDKDF (reference sequence). Trimming pared 7 bases from V and 4 bases from J, leaving 10 bases between. The CDR3 DNA sequence: TGTGCCACCAAGCCAATGGGCACCGGGGAGCTGTTTTTT. Translating gives CATKPMGTGELFF.

The genes are TRBV25-1 and TRBJ2-7, with D perhaps being TRBD1 or TRBD2 (5 bases each). Germline V lookup: CDR1 MGHDK, CDR2 SYGVNS. This CDR3 is 15 amino acids long. The V end lost 1 base, the J end lost 7 bases, and 17 bases lay between the germline ends. For the CDR3, the DNA is TGTGCCAGCAGTGAATGGAGCGGACACCAAAAAGAGCAGTACTTC. This sequence encodes CASSEWSGHQKEQYF.

This chain links TRBV5-1 with TRBJ2-1; perhaps TRBD2 as D (5 bases). This CDR3 spans 15 amino acids. In germline, CDR1 is SGHRS, CDR2 YFSETQ. V gave up 0 bases and J gave up 4 bases, with 11 bases separating them. The CDR3 sequence is CASSLGSSLYNEQFF. The DNA of the CDR3 is TGCGCCAGCAGCTTGGGTTCTAGCCTGTACAATGAGCAGTTCTTC.

This chain links TRBV27 with TRBJ2-7; the D is unclear. The CDR3 sequence is 15 residues long. The germline V gene encodes CDR1 MNHEY and CDR2 SMNVEV (reference sequence). V shed 0 bases and J shed 2 bases, with 11 bases lying between them. The CDR3 DNA reads as TGTGCCAGCAGTTTATCACGGACGGCAACCTACGAGCAGTACTTC. Translated: CASSLSRTATYEQYF.

J is TRBJ2-1 and V is TRBV12-5, with a weak D call TRBD2 (6 bases). V was clipped by 5 bases and J by 0 bases, with 11 bases between them. Germline assignment: CDR1 LGHNT and CDR2 FRNRAP. This CDR3 is 15 amino acids long. The CDR3, as DNA: TGTGCTAGTGGTCCCGCGGGGTCCTCCTACAATGAGCAGTTCTTC. This gives the protein CASGPAGSSYNEQFF. Looking up the rest from reference TRBV12-5 and TRBJ2-1 gives the full variable domain: DARVTQTPRHKVTEMGQEVTMRCQPILGHNTVFWYRQTMMQGLELLAYFRNRAPLDDSGMPKDRFSAEMPDATLATLKIQPSEPRDSAVYFCASGPAGSSYNEQFFGPGTRLTVL.

This chain's CDR3 is CASSPGLAGGVAYNEQFF. The CDR3 DNA reads as TGTGCCAGCAGTCCGGGACTAGCGGGAGGAGTTGCCTACAATGAGCAGTTCTTC. The rearrangement joins TRBV28 to TRBJ2-1, with 15 bases lining up with TRBD2. This CDR3 contains 18 residues. Germline V gives CDR1 MDHEN, CDR2 SYDVKM. The V segment lost 5 bases and the J segment 2 bases; nucleotides outside the gene matches: 7.

This chain links TRBV5-4 with TRBJ2-2; TRBD1 or TRBD2 may be the D gene (6 bases each). CDR1 and CDR2 (germline): SGHNT, YYREEE (reference sequence). V lost 0 bases and J lost 1, with 19 bases in between. This CDR3 comprises 19 residues. CDR3 region: CASSLALGAEGGNTGELFF. CDR3 DNA sequence: TGTGCCAGCAGCTTGGCCTTAGGGGCGGAGGGGGGGAACACCGGGGAGCTGTTTTTT.

The chain employs TRBV27 and TRBJ2-5; weak D call: TRBD2 (6 bases). The CDR3 is 14 residues long. The V and J ends lost 4 bases and 1 base respectively, with 10 bases between them. Germline V gene data show CDR1 as MNHEY and CDR2 as SMNVEV (reference sequence). The chain's CDR3 is CASSSPGSQETQYF. The CDR3 DNA reads as TGTGCCAGCAGTTCCCCCGGGAGCCAAGAGACCCAGTACTTC.

This sequence joins TRBV7-8 and TRBJ2-1; possible D gene TRBD2, 5 bases. V was trimmed by 2 bases and J by 2 bases, leaving 10 bases between them. The CDR3 runs 15 residues. CDR1 is SGHVS, CDR2 FQNEAQ, per germline. DNA of the CDR3: TGTGCCAGCAGCTTAAAAGCGGACGCCTACAATGAGCAGTTCTTC. Amino acid sequence: CASSLKADAYNEQFF.

This chain connects TRBV30 to TRBJ2-3; D perhaps matches TRBD1 (5 bases). CDR3 length equals 14 residues. Trimming cost V 2 bases and J 4 bases, with 13 bases left between them. Germline V lookup: CDR1 GTSNPN, CDR2 SVGIG (reference sequence). The DNA of the CDR3 is TGTGCCTGGAGTTTGGTAGGGGTGTCAGATACGCAGTATTTT. Amino acid sequence: CAWSLVGVSDTQYF. Full variable domain (outside the CDR3, taken from reference TRBV30 and TRBJ2-3): SQTIHQWPATLVQPVGSPLSLECTVEGTSNPNLYWYRQAAGRGLQLLFYSVGIGQISSEVPQNLSASRPQDRQFILSSKKLLLSDSGFYLCAWSLVGVSDTQYFGPGTRLTVL.

The CDR3 bases are TGTGCCAGCAGCTTAATCGCAGGGTATCGGCGAGAGACCCAGTACTTC. Amino acids: CASSLIAGYRRETQYF. V is TRBV7-9 and J is TRBJ2-5; possible D gene TRBD1, 5 bases. Germline CDR1 and CDR2: SEHNR and FQNEAQ (reference sequence). V gave up 2 bases and J gave up 4 bases, with 17 bases separating them. The CDR3 is 16 residues long. Using reference TRBV7-9 and TRBJ2-5 for the parts outside the CDR3, the full variable domain is DTGVSQNPRHKITKRGQNVTFRCDPISEHNRLYWYRQTLGQGPEFLTYFQNEAQLEKSRLLSDRFSAERPKGSFSTLEIQRTEQGDSAMYLCASSLIAGYRRETQYFGPGTRLLVL.

The rearrangement joins TRBV19 to TRBJ2-7; D possibly corresponds to TRBD1 (5 bases). The CDR3 spans 14 residues. V shed 10 bases and J shed 0 bases, with 16 bases lying between them. Germline V gene sequence: CDR1 LNHDA, CDR2 SQIVND (reference sequence). The CDR3: CATKDGQGSYEQYF. For the CDR3, the DNA is TGTGCCACTAAAGACGGACAAGGCTCCTACGAGCAGTACTTC. The whole variable domain, filled in from reference TRBV19 and TRBJ2-7, reads DGGITQSPKYLFRKEGQNVTLSCEQNLNHDAMYWYRQDPGQGLRLIYYSQIVNDFQKGDIAEGYSVSREKKESFPLTVTSAQKNPTAFYLCATKDGQGSYEQYFGPGTRLTVT.

This chain joins TRBV27 and TRBJ2-2; TRBD1 matches 8 bases. This CDR3 region has 16 residues. The germline gives CDR1 MNHEY, CDR2 SMNVEV (reference sequence). With 3 bases clipped from V and 7 bases from J, the junction kept 10 bases outside the gene matches. The CDR3: CASSFSDRARGGELFF. The CDR3, as DNA: TGTGCCAGCAGTTTCTCGGACAGGGCGAGGGGCGGGGAGCTGTTTTTT.

This rearrangement joins TRBV9 to TRBJ1-4; D gene unclear. Per the germline V gene, CDR1 is SGDLS and CDR2 is YYNGEE. V lost 0 bases, J lost 11 bases, and 8 bases lay in between. The CDR3 totals 12 residues. In DNA, the CDR3 is TGTGCCAGCAGCGTAGTGGGCGGGAAACTGTTTTTT. This codes for CASSVVGGKLFF.

This clone came up once. V is TRBV2 and J is TRBJ1-5; D remains ambiguous. The germline gives CDR1 SNHLY, CDR2 FYNNEI. This CDR3 is 18 amino acids long. V gave up 2 bases and J gave up 3 bases, with 20 bases separating them. The CDR3 DNA reads TGTGCCAGCAGTGAAAGGGCAGTGGTCAGAATCGCCAATCAGCCCCAGCATTTT. Protein: CASSERAVVRIANQPQHF.